Listed below are T cell receptor beta chains from one sample, sequenced in a study of T cell responses to AZD1222 COVID-19 vaccine. TCRdb's copy holds only in-frame clones and misses some; the assay was immunoSEQ multiplex PCR. The data hold roughly 87,000 clones, with 75% to 90% observed a single time. The sample was peripheral blood, taken 28 days after the second AZD1222 dose. The receptors here all came from an adult who received the AZD1222 COVID-19 vaccine. Both conserved end residues are part of each CDR3. Each record gives: J gene, V gene, clone size, D gene, CDR3 protein, CDR3 DNA. D genes are given only for firm matches. Clone size is shown for a subset of rows, as once, few, many or a class of expanded clone.

>TRBJ2-2|TRBV5-1|once|TRBD1
CASSPSGQGGGELFF
TGCGCCAGCAGCCCTTCCGGACAGGGAGGCGGGGAGCTGTTTTTT
>TRBJ1-1|TRBV19|-|-
CATKGGVFSEANTEAFF
TGTGCCACCAAAGGCGGAGTCTTCTCCGAGGCGAACACTGAAGCTTTCTTT
>TRBJ1-2|TRBV5-1|-|-
CASSLNMGIYGYTF
TGCGCCAGCAGCCTTAATATGGGGATTTATGGCTACACCTTC
>TRBJ2-3|TRBV9|-|-
CASSVAADPLQNTQYF
TGTGCCAGCAGCGTAGCGGCGGACCCATTACAAAATACGCAGTATTTT
>TRBJ1-6|TRBV6-4|-|-
CASSSGNLNSPLHF
TGTGCCAGCAGTTCCGGGAATCTTAATTCACCCCTCCACTTT
>TRBJ1-5|TRBV2|-|-
CASRRTWGRDQPQHF
TGTGCCAGCAGGCGAACGTGGGGGAGAGATCAGCCCCAGCATTTT
>TRBJ1-1|TRBV5-1|-|-
CASSPREDEAFF
TGCGCCAGCAGTCCTCGCGAGGATGAAGCTTTCTTT
>TRBJ1-1|TRBV7-9|-|TRBD1
CASIRTGGLEAFF
TGTGCCAGCATCCGGACAGGGGGCCTTGAAGCTTTCTTT
>TRBJ2-3|TRBV7-3|once|TRBD2
CASSLTWSGADTQYF
TGTGCCAGCAGCTTAACGTGGAGCGGGGCAGATACGCAGTATTTT
>TRBJ2-7|TRBV12-3/TRBV12-4|-|-
CASRRGTYEQYF
TGTGCCAGCAGGAGGGGTACCTACGAGCAGTACTTC
>TRBJ2-7|TRBV5-4|-|-
CASSPTRGYEQYF
TGTGCCAGCAGCCCCACTAGAGGGTACGAGCAGTACTTC
>TRBJ1-1|TRBV14|-|TRBD1
CASSLTPGGTEAFF
TGTGCCAGCAGCCTTACCCCAGGGGGCACTGAAGCTTTCTTT
>TRBJ2-1|TRBV7-6|-|-
CASSLVLGDEQFF
TGTGCCAGCAGCTTAGTCCTAGGGGATGAGCAGTTCTTC
>TRBJ1-1|TRBV21-1|-|-
CASSRRQGTQNTEAFF
TGTGCCAGCAGCAGAAGACAGGGAACGCAGAACACTGAAGCTTTCTTT
>TRBJ1-4|TRBV12-3/TRBV12-4|-|TRBD1
CASSPWDREKLFF
TGTGCCAGCAGTCCCTGGGACAGAGAAAAACTGTTTTTT
>TRBJ2-7|TRBV6-2/TRBV6-3|-|-
CASSSPRVGVTYEQYF
TGTGCCAGCAGTTCCCCGCGGGTCGGGGTTACCTACGAGCAGTACTTC
>TRBJ1-2|TRBV19|-|TRBD1
CASSVNGQGPYGYTF
TGTGCCAGTAGTGTCAACGGACAGGGGCCCTATGGCTACACCTTC
>TRBJ1-1|TRBV19|-|-
CASSRKTLPTEAFF
TGTGCCAGTAGCAGAAAAACTCTGCCCACTGAAGCTTTCTTT
>TRBJ2-7|TRBV7-9|-|TRBD1
CASSLAGTARYEQYF
TGTGCCAGCAGCTTAGCCGGGACAGCCCGCTACGAGCAGTACTTC
>TRBJ1-1|TRBV6-1|-|-
CASSEKVLGAEAFF
TGTGCCAGCAGTGAAAAGGTCTTGGGGGCTGAAGCTTTCTTT
>TRBJ1-1|TRBV7-3|-|-
CASSLILLKAFF
TGTGCCAGCAGCTTAATACTTCTTAAGGCTTTCTTT
>TRBJ2-1|TRBV2|-|-
CASSYVRNEQFF
TGTGCCAGCAGTTACGTCCGCAATGAGCAGTTCTTC
>TRBJ1-4|TRBV7-2|-|-
CASSFSGVLNEKLFF
TGTGCCAGCAGCTTTTCTGGGGTGCTTAATGAAAAACTGTTTTTT
>TRBJ1-5|TRBV28|-|-
CASSLLHQPQHF
TGTGCCAGCAGTTTATTGCATCAGCCCCAGCATTTT
>TRBJ1-5|TRBV10-3|once|TRBD1
CAISDSTGGQGSNQPQHF
TGTGCCATCAGTGATTCAACGGGGGGACAGGGAAGCAATCAGCCCCAGCATTTT
>TRBJ1-5|TRBV5-1|-|-
CASSPDGNSNQPQHF
TGCGCCAGCAGCCCAGACGGTAATAGCAATCAGCCCCAGCATTTT
>TRBJ1-2|TRBV19|-|-
CASSIDDRNGYTF
TGTGCCAGTAGTATAGATGACCGAAATGGCTACACCTTC
>TRBJ2-5|TRBV19|-|TRBD1
CASSPLDRVETQYF
TGTGCCAGTAGTCCTTTGGACAGGGTTGAGACCCAGTACTTC
>TRBJ1-6|TRBV12-3/TRBV12-4|-|TRBD1
CASSPGQSSPLHF
TGTGCCAGCAGCCCGGGACAGAGTTCTCCCCTCCACTTT
>TRBJ1-2|TRBV7-9|-|-
CASSFGLGYTF
TGTGCCAGCAGCTTCGGACTTGGCTACACCTTC
>TRBJ1-2|TRBV12-3/TRBV12-4|-|TRBD1
CAISEGAYGYTF
TGTGCCATCTCGGAGGGGGCTTACGGCTACACCTTC
>TRBJ2-1|TRBV2|-|-
CASSVTGSHEQFF
TGTGCCAGCAGTGTAACAGGGAGCCATGAGCAGTTCTTC
>TRBJ1-5|TRBV3-1/TRBV3-2|-|-
CASSQDGRAQPQHF
TGTGCCAGCAGCCAAGATGGACGGGCGCAGCCCCAGCATTTT
>TRBJ1-3|TRBV4-1|-|-
CASSQESSGNGNTIYF
TGCGCCAGCAGCCAAGAATCGTCAGGGAACGGAAACACCATATATTTT
>TRBJ2-7|TRBV19|-|TRBD1
CASSIQGASEQYF
TGTGCCAGTAGTATACAGGGGGCGTCCGAGCAGTACTTC
>TRBJ1-4|TRBV5-4|-|-
CASSLEPGGWEKLFF
TGTGCCAGCAGCTTGGAGCCGGGGGGATGGGAAAAACTGTTTTTT
>TRBJ1-2|TRBV29-1|-|-
CSVLTGFEGYTF
TGCAGCGTCTTGACCGGGTTTGAGGGCTACACCTTC
>TRBJ2-7|TRBV30|-|-
CAWRVGREQYF
TGTGCCTGGAGGGTAGGGCGAGAGCAGTACTTC
>TRBJ2-7|TRBV6-2/TRBV6-3|-|TRBD1
CASSSRDRGYNEQYF
TGTGCCAGCAGTTCCCGGGACAGGGGTTACAACGAGCAGTACTTC
>TRBJ1-2|TRBV19|-|-
CASSIVRGGYGYTF
TGTGCCAGTAGTATCGTCCGGGGAGGCTATGGCTACACCTTC
>TRBJ2-3|TRBV9|-|TRBD2
CASSVNSGEGTQYF
TGTGCCAGCAGCGTAAATAGCGGGGAGGGTACGCAGTATTTT
>TRBJ1-1|TRBV5-8|-|-
CASSLDRDTEAFF
TGTGCCAGCAGCTTGGACAGGGACACTGAAGCTTTCTTT
>TRBJ2-2|TRBV9|few|-
CASSGLQSEVAGELFF
TGTGCCAGCAGCGGACTTCAAAGTGAGGTCGCCGGGGAGCTGTTTTTT
>TRBJ2-4|TRBV6-1|-|TRBD2
CASSVGAGLTKNIQYF
TGTGCCAGCAGTGTAGGAGCGGGATTAACAAAAAACATTCAGTACTTC
>TRBJ1-1|TRBV6-1|-|-
CASSESGLGSTEAFF
TGTGCCAGCAGTGAATCAGGGCTCGGTAGCACTGAAGCTTTCTTT
>TRBJ2-5|TRBV6-2/TRBV6-3|-|TRBD2
CASSILAVTETQYF
TGTGCCAGCAGTATACTAGCGGTTACAGAGACCCAGTACTTC